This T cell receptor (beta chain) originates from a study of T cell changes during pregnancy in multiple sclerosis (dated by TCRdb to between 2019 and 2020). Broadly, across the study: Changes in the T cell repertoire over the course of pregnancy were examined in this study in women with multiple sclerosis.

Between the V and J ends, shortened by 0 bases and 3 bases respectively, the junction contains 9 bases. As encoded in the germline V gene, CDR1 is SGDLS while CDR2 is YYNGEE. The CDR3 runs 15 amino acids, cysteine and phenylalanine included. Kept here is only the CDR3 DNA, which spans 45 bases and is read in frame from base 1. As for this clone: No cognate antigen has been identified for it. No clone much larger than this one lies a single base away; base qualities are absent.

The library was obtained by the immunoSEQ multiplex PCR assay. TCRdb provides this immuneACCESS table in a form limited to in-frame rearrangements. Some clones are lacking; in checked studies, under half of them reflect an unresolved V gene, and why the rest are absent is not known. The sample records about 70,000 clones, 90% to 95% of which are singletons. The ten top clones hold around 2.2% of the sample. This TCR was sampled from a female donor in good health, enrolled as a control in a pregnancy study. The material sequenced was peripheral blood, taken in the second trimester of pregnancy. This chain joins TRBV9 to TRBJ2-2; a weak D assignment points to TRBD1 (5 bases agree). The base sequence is TGTGCCAGCAGCGTAGGGGGCCGGGACACCGGGGAGCTGTTTTTT. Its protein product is CASSVGGRDTGELFF.